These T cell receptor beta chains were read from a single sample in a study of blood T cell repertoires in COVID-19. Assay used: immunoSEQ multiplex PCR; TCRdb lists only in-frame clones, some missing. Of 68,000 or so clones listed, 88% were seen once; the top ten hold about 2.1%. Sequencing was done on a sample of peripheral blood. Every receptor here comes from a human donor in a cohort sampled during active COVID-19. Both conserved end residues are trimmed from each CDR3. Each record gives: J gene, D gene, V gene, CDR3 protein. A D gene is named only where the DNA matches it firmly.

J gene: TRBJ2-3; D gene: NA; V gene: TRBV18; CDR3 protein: ASSPPNADTQY
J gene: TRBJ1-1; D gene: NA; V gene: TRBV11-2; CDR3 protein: ASSYQGGLAEAF
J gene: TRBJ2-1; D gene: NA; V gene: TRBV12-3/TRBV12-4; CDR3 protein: ASSQTGEQF
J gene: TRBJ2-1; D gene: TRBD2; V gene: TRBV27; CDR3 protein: ASTPMGLAGQEQF
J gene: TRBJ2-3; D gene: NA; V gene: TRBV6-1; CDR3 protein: ASSESRVQDTQY
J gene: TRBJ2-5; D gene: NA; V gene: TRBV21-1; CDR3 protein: ASSSPTGELYQETQY
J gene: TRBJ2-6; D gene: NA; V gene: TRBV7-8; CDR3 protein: ASSLVQDIPSGANVLT
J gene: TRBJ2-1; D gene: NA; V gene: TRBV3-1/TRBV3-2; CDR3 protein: ASSRLVNEQF
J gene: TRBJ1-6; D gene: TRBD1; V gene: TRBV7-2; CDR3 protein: ASSFGTGRYSPLH
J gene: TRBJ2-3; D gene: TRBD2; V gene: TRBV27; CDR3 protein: ASRGFGRTDTQY
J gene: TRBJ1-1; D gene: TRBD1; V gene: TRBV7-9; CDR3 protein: ASTTGGGNTEAF
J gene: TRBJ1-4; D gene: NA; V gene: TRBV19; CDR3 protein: ASSPGQTTNEKLF
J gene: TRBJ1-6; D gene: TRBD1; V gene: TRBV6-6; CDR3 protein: ASSSQGGNSPLH
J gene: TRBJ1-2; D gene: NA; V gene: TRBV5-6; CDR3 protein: ASTMRGARGYT
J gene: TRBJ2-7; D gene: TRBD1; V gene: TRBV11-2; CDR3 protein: ASSLGTAYEQY
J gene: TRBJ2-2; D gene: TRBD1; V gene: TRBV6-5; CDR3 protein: ANRDRNTGELF
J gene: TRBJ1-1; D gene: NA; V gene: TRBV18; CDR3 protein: ATYGGLNTEAF
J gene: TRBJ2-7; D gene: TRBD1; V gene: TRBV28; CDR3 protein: ASSLIGQGATEQY
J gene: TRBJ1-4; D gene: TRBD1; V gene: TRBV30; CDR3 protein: AWSAQGVRGEKLF
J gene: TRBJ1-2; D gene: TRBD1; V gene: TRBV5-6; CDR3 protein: ASSLVGQGPGIKGYT
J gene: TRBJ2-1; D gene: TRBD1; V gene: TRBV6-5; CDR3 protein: ASSLSGTGLSNEQF
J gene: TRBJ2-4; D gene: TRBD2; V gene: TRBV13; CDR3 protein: ASSLGRGGENIQY
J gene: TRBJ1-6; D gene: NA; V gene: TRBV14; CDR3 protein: ASSRQAYNSPLH
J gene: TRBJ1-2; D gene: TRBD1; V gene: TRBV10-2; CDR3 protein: ASSGTGGGYGYT